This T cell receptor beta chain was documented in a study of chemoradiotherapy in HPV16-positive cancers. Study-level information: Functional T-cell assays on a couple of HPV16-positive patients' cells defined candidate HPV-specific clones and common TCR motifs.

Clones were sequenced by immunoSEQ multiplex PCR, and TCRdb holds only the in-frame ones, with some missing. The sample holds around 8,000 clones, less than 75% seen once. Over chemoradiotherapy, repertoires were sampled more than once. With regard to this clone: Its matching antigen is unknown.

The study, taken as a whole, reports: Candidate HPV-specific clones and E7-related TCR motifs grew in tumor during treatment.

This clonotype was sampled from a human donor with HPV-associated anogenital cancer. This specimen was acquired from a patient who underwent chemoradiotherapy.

The CDR3: CAWSPPSGRIDNEQFF. Written as DNA, the CDR3 is TGTGCCTGGAGTCCCCCCTCCGGGCGGATCGACAATGAGCAGTTCTTC. This chain uses TRBV30 with TRBJ2-1; no clear D gene. The CDR3 sequence is 16 residues long. The germline gives CDR1 GTSNPN, CDR2 SVGIG (reference sequence). V dropped 2 bases and J dropped 5 bases, with 19 bases sitting between them. Looking up the rest from reference TRBV30 and TRBJ2-1 gives the full variable domain: SQTIHQWPATLVQPVGSPLSLECTVEGTSNPNLYWYRQAAGRGLQLLFYSVGIGQISSEVPQNLSASRPQDRQFILSSKKLLLSDSGFYLCAWSPPSGRIDNEQFFGPGTRLTVL.